This is a list of T cell receptor beta chains from one sample in a study of lymphopenia after photon versus proton radiotherapy. Clones were read by immunoSEQ multiplex PCR, and TCRdb kept only the in-frame ones, dropping some. The sample shows roughly 76,000 clones, about 90% of them seen only once. The source material was peripheral blood, sampled from a patient treated with photon-based radiotherapy. The receptor source for this set is a woman aged 40 to 49 with cholangiocarcinoma. The CDR3 runs from the conserved cysteine through the conserved F or W. D genes are given only for firm matches. Size values are once, few and many counts, or a class for expanded clones, and some rows have none.

d_call,clone_size,v_call,j_call,cdr3_nt,cdr3_aa
TRBD1,-,TRBV7-9,TRBJ1-1,TGTGCCAGCAGGCCGACAGGGACTTACACTGAAGCTTTCTTT,CASRPTGTYTEAFF
TRBD1,once,TRBV28,TRBJ1-2,TGTGCCAGCAGTCAAAATAACCCGGGACAGGGAAACTATGGCTACACCTTC,CASSQNNPGQGNYGYTF
TRBD1,-,TRBV29-1,TRBJ1-2,TGCAGCGACCAGACAGGGGCCTACTATGGCTACACCTTC,CSDQTGAYYGYTF
-,few,TRBV6-1,TRBJ1-6,TGTGCCAGCAGTGAACTCGTAGGAACGAGTTCACCCCTCCACTTT,CASSELVGTSSPLHF
TRBD1,once,TRBV6-5,TRBJ1-2,TGTGCCAGCAGCCCCCTGACAGGGGGAGACTATGGCTACACCTTC,CASSPLTGGDYGYTF
-,-,TRBV5-1,TRBJ1-1,TGCGCCAGCAGCCGTGACTTGAACACTGAAGCTTTCTTT,CASSRDLNTEAFF
-,-,TRBV7-3,TRBJ2-3,TGTGCCAGCAGCTTAACGGGTCAGCGGGCTGACACAGATACGCAGTATTTT,CASSLTGQRADTDTQYF
-,-,TRBV15,TRBJ1-2,TGTGCCACCAGCAGAGATTTTGGGGCGCGGCGGGATGGCTACACCTTC,CATSRDFGARRDGYTF
-,-,TRBV5-1,TRBJ2-2,TGCGCCAGCAGCTTGGAGGTCGGCACCGGGGAGCTGTTTTTT,CASSLEVGTGELFF
TRBD1,-,TRBV11-3,TRBJ1-4,TGTGCCAGCAGCGCCCGCCGGGACAGGTGTAATGAAAAACTGTTTTTT,CASSARRDRCNEKLFF
-,once,TRBV6-1,TRBJ1-2,TGTGCCAGCAGTGACCCCCCAGGGAACTATGGCTACACCTTC,CASSDPPGNYGYTF
-,-,TRBV5-6,TRBJ1-3,TGTGCCAGCAGCTTGGCCTCTTGGACCTCTGGAAACACCATATATTTT,CASSLASWTSGNTIYF
-,-,TRBV5-1,TRBJ2-7,TGCGCCAGCAGCTTGCGGGGTCCACCCTACGAGCAGTACTTC,CASSLRGPPYEQYF
-,-,TRBV12-5,TRBJ2-7,TGTGCTAGTGCCTTAACAGGGTACGAGCAGTACTTC,CASALTGYEQYF
-,once,TRBV7-2,TRBJ1-1,TGTGCCAGCAGCCTTGACCGACACATGCTTCGAGAAGCTTTCTTT,CASSLDRHMLREAFF
TRBD1,-,TRBV19,TRBJ1-1,TGTGCCAGTAGTCTCGGGGACAGGGAGGGCACTGAAGCTTTCTTT,CASSLGDREGTEAFF
TRBD2,once,TRBV29-1,TRBJ2-2,TGCAGCGTTGGGACTAGCGGGGGGGCAACCGGGGAGCTGTTTTTT,CSVGTSGGATGELFF
-,-,TRBV2,TRBJ1-2,TGTGCCCGACGCGGGGCTAACTATGGCTACACCTTC,CARRGANYGYTF
TRBD1,-,TRBV7-9,TRBJ1-6,TGTGCCAGCAGCATCCCTAGGGGGACAGGGGTGAATTCACCCCTCCACTTT,CASSIPRGTGVNSPLHF
-,-,TRBV10-1,TRBJ2-3,TGCGCCAGCAGTGATGGGGGATTAAGAACAGATACGCAGTATTTT,CASSDGGLRTDTQYF
TRBD1,-,TRBV27,TRBJ1-5,TGTGCCAGCAGCCCGGACAGGGGGGATCAGCCCCAGCATTTT,CASSPDRGDQPQHF
TRBD2,-,TRBV6-5,TRBJ2-5,TGTGCCAGCAGTTACTCGGGACTAGCGGGAGAGACCCAGTACTTC,CASSYSGLAGETQYF
-,-,TRBV2,TRBJ2-5,TGTGCCAGTAAGGACAACCAAGAGACCCAGTACTTC,CASKDNQETQYF
-,-,TRBV13,TRBJ2-3,TGTGCCAGCAGCCCTGGGGGAGATACGCAGTATTTT,CASSPGGDTQYF
-,-,TRBV7-9,TRBJ1-1,TGTGCCAGCAGCTTAGGAGGGGGCACTGAAGCTTTCTTT,CASSLGGGTEAFF
-,-,TRBV9,TRBJ2-2,TGTGCCAGCAGCACCCGGGCCACCAAGGTGACCGGGGAGCTGTTTTTT,CASSTRATKVTGELFF
TRBD1,-,TRBV2,TRBJ2-4,TGTGCCAGCAGTGGGGGGACAGCCAGGGGCATTCAGTACTTC,CASSGGTARGIQYF
TRBD2,-,TRBV5-4,TRBJ2-7,TGTGCCAGCAGCAGAACTAGCGGCCCCTACGAGCAGTACTTC,CASSRTSGPYEQYF
-,-,TRBV15,TRBJ1-1,TGTGCCACCAATCGGGCGGGATCGGCGAACACTGAAGCTTTCTTT,CATNRAGSANTEAFF
TRBD2,-,TRBV7-9,TRBJ2-2,TGTGCCAGCAGCGCACTAGCGGAGAACACCGGGGAGCTGTTTTTT,CASSALAENTGELFF
-,-,TRBV6-5,TRBJ1-1,TGTGCCAGCAGTTACCGGGTCATAAGGGACACTGAAGCTTTCTTT,CASSYRVIRDTEAFF
-,-,TRBV6-1,TRBJ2-7,TGTGCCAGCAGTGCGGACGGGAGAACCTCCTACGAGCAGTACTTC,CASSADGRTSYEQYF
-,once,TRBV19,TRBJ2-2,TGTGCCAGTAGAAGGTCAGGGGAGTTAGGCACCGGGGAGCTGTTTTTT,CASRRSGELGTGELFF
-,-,TRBV30,TRBJ1-5,TGTGCCTGGAGTGTAGGCACAGGGCATCAGCCCCAGCATTTT,CAWSVGTGHQPQHF
TRBD2,once,TRBV9,TRBJ2-5,TGTGCCAGCAGCGTCGGGAGCGGGGGGGCCCGTGAGACCCAGTACTTC,CASSVGSGGARETQYF